These T cell receptor beta chains were read from a single sample in a study of tumor-infiltrating lymphocytes in primary liver carcinoma. TCRdb reanalysed the multiplex PCR reads using MiXCR and keeps one entry per CDR3 protein. This sample has approximately 120,000 distinct CDR3 sequences, with 55% to 75% found just once. The specimen was liver tumor tissue from sampling region 3. The source of these receptors is a woman aged 55-70 years with primary liver carcinoma and hepatitis B virus infection. The CDR3 runs from the conserved cysteine through the conserved F or W. Fields, in order: J gene, V gene, CDR3 protein.

TRBJ1-2,TRBV29-1,CGVVKGTAYGYTF
TRBJ2-2,TRBV11-2,CASGSRTGSGELFF
TRBJ2-4,TRBV20-1,CSAREGTGPTNIQYF
TRBJ1-1,TRBV29-1,CSIFLRGRSPMNTEALF
TRBJ2-6,TRBV5-5,CASSSPKGTGANVLTF
TRBJ2-3,TRBV29-1,CTSGSRGTDTQYF
TRBJ1-2,TRBV12-3/TRBV12-4,CASSRTGMDGYTF
TRBJ2-2,TRBV4-1,CASEADGGVAGELFF
TRBJ2-7,TRBV19,CAISHEQYF
TRBJ2-6,TRBV12-3/TRBV12-4,CASSRRQSGINVLTF
TRBJ1-2,TRBV11-2,CAISLAGDYGNTF
TRBJ1-1,TRBV7-3,CANSLRRNTEAFF
TRBJ2-5,TRBV30,CAWSSDQETQYF
TRBJ2-6,TRBV7-3,CASSLHPQVSGANVLTF
TRBJ2-1,TRBV20-1,CSAKSGRAGNEQFF
TRBJ1-1,TRBV11-1,CASSRDRGTKAFF
TRBJ2-7,TRBV24-1,CATSDPHRGSCEQYF
TRBJ2-1,TRBV29-1,CSVQPTWGFEQFF
TRBJ2-5,TRBV24-1,CATSGSGYQETQYF
TRBJ2-1,TRBV11-2,CASSSTLSAAGLPVQFF
TRBJ2-5,TRBV19,CASSNVEETQYF
TRBJ2-1,TRBV11-3,CANSLGQGGRADYSEQFF
TRBJ2-1,TRBV29-1,CSVYNRGGNEQSF
TRBJ1-5,TRBV6-6,CASSYSTGVGFQPQHF
TRBJ1-1,TRBV11-1,CASSLGSGGSEAFF
TRBJ2-3,TRBV7-8,CASSPGGGRAHTQYF
TRBJ2-3,TRBV11-3,CDSSPTRMRTDTQYF
TRBJ2-3,TRBV11-3,CASSPGLDTQYF
TRBJ2-3,TRBV6-6,CASSSQYYHTDTQYF
TRBJ2-3,TRBV5-4,CASSFGTSGRKTDTQYF
TRBJ2-7,TRBV12-3/TRBV12-4,CASSDGRTSGRVSYEQHF
TRBJ1-1,TRBV12-3/TRBV12-4,CASSPDDRDTEAFF
TRBJ2-7,TRBV6-4,CASSDRGGGSYNEQYF
TRBJ1-2,TRBV12-3/TRBV12-4,CASSVVTDYGYTF
-,TRBV12-3/TRBV12-4,CASSHRARSTDTQHF
TRBJ2-7,TRBV7-2,CASSLERSYEQYF
TRBJ2-1,TRBV11-2,CVSSPLAGGYNEQFF
TRBJ2-1,TRBV7-9,CTSSLRTAWGSYNEQFF
TRBJ2-7,TRBV29-1,CSVAGASYEQYF